This passage covers 29 T cell receptor beta chains from one sample sequenced in a study of regulatory T cells in long-lasting Graves disease (dated by TCRdb to about 2021). The library relied on multiplex PCR. The sequencing machine was an Illumina HiSeq 4000. TCR beta libraries were built with iRepertoire HTBI primers and Arm-PCR amplification of CDR3 regions. TCRdb trimmed public reads at Q25 via fastp, called clones via MiXCR and kept in-frame beta chains. One record per CDR3 amino acid sequence lists the most common genes and DNA. This sample holds 400,000 to 550,000 distinct CDR3 sequences; about 15% were observed only once. Clones ranked in the top ten supply 15% to 20% of the sample. The time point label here, explained by the study, means: newly diagnosed GD, antithyroid drugs for less than 3 months. For both TCR sequencing and RNA sequencing, RNA was extracted from PBMCs using TRIzol. These data were also filed under a second study, of T cells in Graves' hyperthyroidism and ophthalmopathy.

Source: peripheral blood mononuclear cells (PBMCs), taken at new diagnosis, from a patient treated with antithyroid drugs. The receptor set was obtained from a woman in her 30s with Graves disease. Donor details come from another sample of the same person, matched by shared clones.

The CDR3 loop is CASSLPLAGDTDTQYF. DNA of the CDR3: TGTGCCAGCAGTTTACCACTAGCGGGAGACACAGATACGCAGTATTTT. J is TRBJ2-3 and V is TRBV28; the match to TRBD2 covers 11 bases. V gave up 2 bases and J gave up 2 bases; unmatched junction bases: 3. Germline values: CDR1 MDHEN, CDR2 SYDVKM. The CDR3 has 16 amino acids.

This clonotype was counted a few times. The V and J genes are TRBV30 and TRBJ1-2, with 10 bases matching TRBD1. Germline CDR1 GTSNPN, CDR2 SVGIG (reference sequence). V lost 2 bases to trimming and J lost 3 bases; unmatched junction nucleotides: 6. This CDR3 region has 15 residues. The CDR3 DNA is TGTGCCTGGAGTCGGACAGGGGGGTTTGACTATGGCTACACCTTC. It translates to CAWSRTGGFDYGYTF.

Remarks on this clonotype: Given a far larger clone just one base away, this is likely a sequencing read error. This rearrangement joins TRBV3-1 to TRBJ2-4; D is tentatively TRBD1 or TRBD2 (6 bases each). V was pared by 4 bases and J by 13 bases, with 23 bases between. The CDR3 loop spans 15 amino acids. The germline V gene has CDR1 LGHDT and CDR2 YNNKEL (reference sequence). The CDR3 protein is CASSLRGVSYNEQYF. CDR3 bases: TGTGCCAGCAGCCTAAGGGGGGTCTCCTACAATGAGCAGTACTTC.

This clonotype came up a few times. This chain joins TRBV29-1 and TRBJ2-5; 7 bases are a match to TRBD1. The J segment lost 0 bases and the V segment lost 7 bases, leaving 5 bases of the junction unmatched. The CDR3 loop spans 13 amino acids. Germline CDR1 reads SQVTM; CDR2 reads ANQGSEA. CDR3 in DNA: TGCAGCGCACGGGACAGTTACCAAGAGACCCAGTACTTC. Translating gives CSARDSYQETQYF.

Only a few counts were recorded for this clonotype. The chain's CDR3 is CSAPTSGKETQYF. The CDR3 DNA reads as TGCAGTGCTCCCACTAGCGGAAAAGAGACCCAGTACTTC. J is TRBJ2-5 and V is TRBV20-1; the match to TRBD2 covers 8 bases. V trimming: 5 bases; J trimming: 3 bases; junction bases outside the gene matches: 5. The CDR3 loop spans 13 amino acids. Germline assignment: CDR1 DFQATT and CDR2 SNEGSKA (reference sequence).

This clonotype was recorded a few times. The chain couples TRBV20-1 to TRBJ1-6; D ambiguous. Germline loops: CDR1 DFQATT, CDR2 SNEGSKA (reference sequence). V lost 6 bases, J lost 5 bases, and 17 bases lay in between. This CDR3 region has 15 residues. CDR3 loop: CSALPPGLNNSPLHF. In nucleotides, the CDR3 is TGCAGTGCCCTCCCCCCGGGCCTAAATAATTCACCCCTCCACTTT.

This clonotype has more than one count but fewer than ten. J is TRBJ1-1 and V is TRBV9, with D tentatively TRBD1 (5 bases). This CDR3 spans 18 amino acids. The germline V and J ends were trimmed by 4 bases and 0 bases, with 22 bases remaining between them. The germline V gene has CDR1 SGDLS and CDR2 YYNGEE. The CDR3 spells CASSFLAPGTSMNTEAFF. CDR3 coding DNA: TGTGCCAGCAGCTTCCTAGCCCCTGGGACGTCCATGAACACTGAAGCTTTCTTT.

The rearrangement links TRBV4-1 to TRBJ2-7; D not resolved. V lost 0 bases and J lost 6, with 9 bases in between. Germline values: CDR1 MGHRA, CDR2 YSYEKL. The CDR3 spans 13 residues. The CDR3 DNA follows: TGCGCCAGCAGCCAAGATCAGTATCGCGAGCAGTACTTC. Protein product: CASSQDQYREQYF.

This clonotype was recorded many times. V usage is TRBV30 and J usage is TRBJ1-2; 10 bases line up with TRBD1. Per germline, CDR1 GTSNPN and CDR2 SVGIG (reference sequence). V was clipped by 5 bases and J by 2 bases; unmatched bases: 5. The CDR3 has 14 residues. This CDR3 is CAWDRGPRNYGYTF. For the CDR3, the DNA is TGTGCCTGGGACAGGGGGCCGAGAAACTATGGCTACACCTTC. Variable domain in full (rest from reference TRBV30 and TRBJ1-2): SQTIHQWPATLVQPVGSPLSLECTVEGTSNPNLYWYRQAAGRGLQLLFYSVGIGQISSEVPQNLSASRPQDRQFILSSKKLLLSDSGFYLCAWDRGPRNYGYTFGSGTRLTVV.

The chain has TRBV5-1 and TRBJ2-2, with 7 bases lining up with TRBD2. The CDR3 extends over 17 amino acids. Trimming took 1 base from V and 1 from J; bases not matched to a gene: 7. Germline lookup yields CDR1 SGHRS and CDR2 YFSETQ. CDR3 residues: CASSLFSSGVNTGELFF. CDR3 in DNA: TGCGCCAGCAGCTTGTTTTCTAGCGGAGTGAACACCGGGGAGCTGTTTTTT.

This chain links TRBV19 with TRBJ2-1, with 8 nucleotides matching TRBD2. This CDR3 comprises 14 residues. J lost 9 bases, V lost 3 bases, and 7 bases had no gene match. In germline, CDR1 is LNHDA, CDR2 SQIVND (reference sequence). The CDR3 protein is CASSIKSGRPEQFF. CDR3 coding DNA: TGTGCCAGTAGTATTAAGAGCGGGAGACCTGAGCAGTTCTTC.

The sample holds a few counts of this clonotype. This rearrangement joins TRBV10-3 to TRBJ1-2, with 7 bases identical to TRBD1. There are 16 residues in the CDR3. The V segment lost 3 bases and the J segment 8 bases; nucleotides outside the gene matches: 15. Germline lookup yields CDR1 ENHRY and CDR2 SYGVKD. The CDR3 DNA reads TGTGCCATCAGTGATTTGACAGGGCCGGAAGACCGCGGCTACACCTTC. Its protein is CAISDLTGPEDRGYTF.

This clonotype was observed at least ten times. This rearrangement joins TRBV18 to TRBJ2-3, with 7 bases matching TRBD2. The J segment lost 6 bases and the V segment lost 8 bases, leaving 8 bases of the junction unmatched. Germline V lookup: CDR1 KGHSH, CDR2 LQKENI. CDR3 length: 13 amino acids. The CDR3 sequence is CASSPGTTDTQYF. CDR3 nucleotide sequence: TGTGCCAGCAGCCCTGGGACTACCGATACGCAGTATTTT.

This clonotype was counted many times. The CDR3 sequence: CASSFIGGEQFF. CDR3 bases: TGTGCCAGCAGCTTCATCGGGGGTGAGCAGTTCTTC. The rearrangement links TRBV11-1 to TRBJ2-1, with D possibly being TRBD2 (6 bases). The CDR3 has 12 residues. The V end lost 3 bases, the J end lost 9 bases, and 9 bases lay between the germline ends. Germline values: CDR1 SGHAT, CDR2 FQDESV (reference sequence).

The chain has TRBV7-9 and TRBJ1-1; D is possibly TRBD1 (5 bases). The CDR3 contains 11 residues. Deletions cut 5 bases from V and 14 bases from J, with 15 bases between. The germline V gene has CDR1 SEHNR and CDR2 FQNEAQ (reference sequence). The CDR3 loop reads CASSTGWGSFF. In DNA, the CDR3 is TGTGCCAGCAGCACCGGATGGGGCTCCTTCTTT.

There are a few counts of this clonotype. V is TRBV28 and J is TRBJ2-1, with 7 bases identical to TRBD2. This CDR3 comprises 14 residues. The V segment lost 5 bases and the J segment 10 bases; nucleotides outside the gene matches: 11. Germline CDR1 reads MDHEN; CDR2 reads SYDVKM. The CDR3 sequence: CASSTSGGGFEQFF. The DNA for the CDR3 is TGTGCCAGCAGTACCTCGGGAGGAGGTTTCGAGCAGTTCTTC.

This clonotype came up many times. V usage is TRBV6-2 or TRBV6-3 and J usage is TRBJ1-1; TRBD1 might be the D (5 bases). The CDR3 contains 17 residues. The germline V gene has CDR1 MNHEY and CDR2 SVGEGT. With 0 bases removed from V and 0 bases from J, the gap between germline ends came to 14 bases. The CDR3 protein is CASSYSSQEPLNTEAFF. The CDR3 DNA is TGTGCCAGCAGTTACTCGTCACAGGAGCCTTTGAACACTGAAGCTTTCTTT.

Note on this clonotype: Germline and junction disagree at one end, which may indicate a read error. V usage is TRBV6-5 and J usage is TRBJ2-1; maybe TRBD2 (5 bases). This CDR3 has 16 residues. CDR1 is MNHEY and CDR2 is SVGAGI in the germline V gene. The DNA of the CDR3 is TGTGCCAGCAGTTACTATCCTAGCTCCACCTACAGTGAGCAGTTCTTC. Translated: CASSYYPSSTYSEQFF.

In this sample, this clonotype turned up many times. This rearrangement joins TRBV7-2 to TRBJ1-2, with a weak D call TRBD1 (6 bases). This CDR3 spans 15 amino acids. V was clipped by 8 bases and J by 7 bases, with 23 bases between them. Germline lookup yields CDR1 SGHTA and CDR2 FQGNSA. The CDR3 loop is CASGTRGRTFGGYTF. The CDR3 DNA reads as TGTGCCAGCGGCACCCGGGGGCGGACATTCGGTGGCTACACCTTC.

This clonotype was seen at least ten times. The chain carries TRBV2 and TRBJ2-1; 8 bases agree with TRBD1. V lost 5 bases, J lost 8 bases, and 2 bases stayed unmatched. The length of the CDR3 is 12 residues. From germline, CDR1 is SNHLY and CDR2 FYNNEI. CDR3 protein: CASSSGGYEQFF. The CDR3 bases are TGTGCCAGCAGTTCAGGGGGCTATGAGCAGTTCTTC.

This clonotype has ten or more counts. The rearrangement uses TRBV12-3 or TRBV12-4 and TRBJ2-1; 7 positions agree with TRBD2. This CDR3 region has 15 residues. V dropped 7 bases and J dropped 4; count of bases not matched to a gene: 10. Here the CDR3 reads CASNIPGRHYNEQFF. The CDR3 region has the DNA TGTGCCAGCAATATACCCGGGAGGCATTACAATGAGCAGTTCTTC.

This clonotype was detected ten times or more. The J gene is TRBJ2-1, the V gene TRBV11-2, with unresolved D. Germline CDR1 and CDR2: SGHAT and FQNNGV. Trimming shortened V by 1 base and J by 3 bases, and 7 bases separated the two germline ends. The CDR3 loop spans 14 amino acids. In nucleotides, the CDR3 is TGTGCCAGCAGCTTAGCTGAGAGCTACAATGAGCAGTTCTTC. It is translated as CASSLAESYNEQFF.

This clonotype was found many times. The rearrangement joins TRBV12-3 or TRBV12-4 to TRBJ2-1; perhaps TRBD2 as D (6 bases). The CDR3 extends over 14 amino acids. V lost 7 bases to trimming and J lost 4 bases, with 14 bases between them. The CDR3 loop reads CASILGGRYNEQFF. Written as DNA, the CDR3 is TGTGCCAGCATCCTCGGGGGACGATACAATGAGCAGTTCTTC.

The chain employs TRBV28 and TRBJ1-1; TRBD1 agrees at 12 bases. J gave up 4 bases and V 2 bases, and 8 bases lay outside the gene matches. The CDR3 covers 17 residues. The germline CDR1 and CDR2 sequences are MDHEN and SYDVKM. CDR3 nucleotides: TGTGCCAGCAGTTTAGGGGACAGGGGGCAGATGGGCACTGAAGCTTTCTTT. This encodes CASSLGDRGQMGTEAFF.

This clonotype was seen repeatedly, ten times or more. As DNA, the CDR3 is TGTGCCATCGGGGAGCGGGAGAACTCCTACGAGCAGTACTTC. It translates to CAIGERENSYEQYF. The rearrangement uses TRBV10-3 and TRBJ2-7; TRBD2 matches 8 bases. Germline CDR1 reads ENHRY; CDR2 reads SYGVKD. The junction had 6 bases not matched to a gene; V was cut back by 8 bases and J by 0 bases. The CDR3 extends over 14 amino acids.

Only a few counts were recorded for this clonotype. The CDR3 loop reads CASLGSSYNEQFF. The CDR3, as DNA: TGTGCCAGCCTGGGTAGCTCCTACAATGAGCAGTTCTTC. This sequence joins TRBV7-9 and TRBJ2-1; D not resolved. This CDR3 region has 13 residues. Germline V CDR1 and CDR2: SEHNR, FQNEAQ (reference sequence). Trimming removed 8 bases from V and 0 bases from J, with 8 bases in between.

The V gene is TRBV19, the J gene TRBJ2-7, with TRBD2 identical over 11 bases. Germline trimming cut 5 bases from V and 2 bases from J; bases unmatched to any gene: 5. Germline assignment: CDR1 LNHDA and CDR2 SQIVND (reference sequence). The CDR3 consists of 15 residues. CDR3 DNA sequence: TGTGCCAGTAGTCTACTAGCGGGAGCCCCCTACGAGCAGTACTTC. Encoded protein: CASSLLAGAPYEQYF.

This clonotype was counted a few times. The gene calls are TRBV29-1 and TRBJ2-4, with 12 bases aligning to TRBD1. The V gene's germline CDR1 is SQVTM and CDR2 ANQGSEA. V lost 3 bases to trimming and J lost 13 bases; unmatched junction nucleotides: 16. The CDR3 covers 16 residues. CDR3 amino acids: CSVDGDMGQGAPEQYF. CDR3 sequence (DNA): TGCAGCGTTGATGGTGACATGGGACAGGGGGCTCCGGAGCAGTACTTC.

This clonotype was picked up a small number of times. The V and J genes are TRBV7-2 and TRBJ2-7; unclear D gene. The CDR3 contains 14 residues. Germline loops: CDR1 SGHTA, CDR2 FQGNSA. Trimming stripped 5 bases from V and 2 bases from J, with 13 bases between. The CDR3 is CASSVMDVAYEQYF. The CDR3 DNA follows: TGTGCCAGCAGCGTAATGGACGTAGCCTACGAGCAGTACTTC. Complete variable domain (other parts from reference TRBV7-2 and TRBJ2-7): GAGVSQSPSNKVTEKGKDVELRCDPISGHTALYWYRQSLGQGLEFLIYFQGNSAPDKSGLPSDRFSAERTGGSVSTLTIQRTQQEDSAVYLCASSVMDVAYEQYFGPGTRLTVT.